The rows below give T cell receptor beta chains drawn from one sample of a study of T-cell reconstitution after alpha-beta-depleted transplantation in children. TCRdb processed the PCR reads anew with MiXCR; each CDR3 protein has one entry. The sample lists fewer than 500,000 distinct CDR3 sequences; over 40% were seen once. Sequences were derived from PBMCs, sampled before TCRalphabeta/CD19-depleted stem cell transplant. All receptors derive from a girl between 2 and 10 years old with aplastic anemia, due to receive a stem cell transplant. Each CDR3 is given with its conserved first and last residue. The order of the fields is V gene, CDR3 protein.

>TRBV27
CASSWTGRRDTQYF
>TRBV6-5
CASSYSTNRGTDTQYF
>TRBV4-1
CASSQGLAIVDEQFF
>TRBV27
CASSSEGRLLWGYTF
>TRBV20-1
CSAPPGGGRETQYF
>TRBV20-1
CSAPKRGNYNEQFF
>TRBV30
CACTTGTGGQETQYF
>TRBV29-1
CSYREGNQPQHF
>TRBV2
CASSDLSGRRYNEQFF
>TRBV5-1
CASSTQPPGSGETQYF
>TRBV25-1
CASSIPTTTWTGGLAGGYNEQFF
>TRBV6-1
CASSRKTGVPATADTQYF
>TRBV5-5
CASSFLAGQVYQNIQYF
>TRBV20-1
CSASLRTAALFF
>TRBV10-2
CASSDGQGGHNEQFF
>TRBV6-2/TRBV6-3
CASKVRGVAESYNEQFF
>TRBV3-1
CASSPGTGGYNEQFF
>TRBV7-2
CASSLEGTSNEQYF
>TRBV14
CASSQEEAGVGTDTQYF
>TRBV12-3/TRBV12-4
CASSLLTGTGGPSDTQYF
>TRBV10-3
CAISESIGFTDTQYF
>TRBV20-1
CSARASRDTQYF
>TRBV5-6
CASSDVGGGADTQYF
>TRBV29-1
CSVAGSNNEQFF
>TRBV20-1
CSALDRVDEQYF
>TRBV12-3/TRBV12-4
CASTPDRISNQPQHF
>TRBV20-1
CTASPVLVRASQYF
>TRBV18
CASSPTTTGRPTDTQYF
>TRBV30
CAWRAAGQGTYEQYF
>TRBV9
CASSPGGQSTDTQYF
>TRBV20-1
CSEQGLAGDEQYF
>TRBV7-3
CASSLGGPTSSYNEQFF
>TRBV29-1
CSVESSTSSLEFF
>TRBV7-6
CASSLENRYQETQYF
>TRBV3-1
CASSHQGLAGGPQETQYF